This paragraph covers one TCR beta chain sequence. Sequence at one end of the junction differs from germline and may be a read error. With 10-nucleotide random UMIs, 5'RACE was used to make the cDNA. TCRdb analysed the 5' RACE reads with MiXCR anew, one entry per CDR3 protein. This table has about 45,000 distinct CDR3 sequences, 13% appearing once. Per germline, CDR1 DFQATT and CDR2 SNEGSKA (reference sequence). The CDR3 is 15 residues long. The data belong to a study of neurological immune-mediated disorders. The time point here: longitudinal time-point 3. Sequencing was carried out using PBMCs. The sequence was obtained from a man younger than 45 in good health. The V call is TRBV20-1, the J call TRBJ2-1; 9 nucleotides agree with TRBD2. The CDR3 here is CSANVAGVPYNDQFF. The CDR3 nucleotides read TGCAGTGCCAATGTAGCGGGAGTGCCTTACAATGACCAGTTCTTC.